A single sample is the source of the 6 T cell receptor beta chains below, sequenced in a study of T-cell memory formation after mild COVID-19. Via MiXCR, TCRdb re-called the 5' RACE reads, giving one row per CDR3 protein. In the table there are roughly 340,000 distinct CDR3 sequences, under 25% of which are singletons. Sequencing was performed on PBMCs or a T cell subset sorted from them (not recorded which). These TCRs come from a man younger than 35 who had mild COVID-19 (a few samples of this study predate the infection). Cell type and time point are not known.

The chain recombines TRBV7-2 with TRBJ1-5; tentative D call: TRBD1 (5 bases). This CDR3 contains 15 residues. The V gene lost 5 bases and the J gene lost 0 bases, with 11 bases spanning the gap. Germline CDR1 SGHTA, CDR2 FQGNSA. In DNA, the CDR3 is TGTGCCAGCAGCCCAAGGGGTTATAGCAATCAGCCCCAGCATTTT. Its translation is CASSPRGYSNQPQHF.

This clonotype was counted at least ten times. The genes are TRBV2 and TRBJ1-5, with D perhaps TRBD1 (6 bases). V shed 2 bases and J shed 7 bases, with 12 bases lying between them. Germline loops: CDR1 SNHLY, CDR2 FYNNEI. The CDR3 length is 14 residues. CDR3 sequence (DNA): TGTGCCAGCAGTGAACTAGAGGGGGGGCAGCCCCAGCATTTT. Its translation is CASSELEGGQPQHF. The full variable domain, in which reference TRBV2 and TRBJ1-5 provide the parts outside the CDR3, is EPEVTQTPSHQVTQMGQEVILRCVPISNHLYFYWYRQILGQKVEFLVSFYNNEISEKSEIFDDQFSVERPDGSNFTLKIRSTKLEDSAMYFCASSELEGGQPQHFGDGTRLSIL.

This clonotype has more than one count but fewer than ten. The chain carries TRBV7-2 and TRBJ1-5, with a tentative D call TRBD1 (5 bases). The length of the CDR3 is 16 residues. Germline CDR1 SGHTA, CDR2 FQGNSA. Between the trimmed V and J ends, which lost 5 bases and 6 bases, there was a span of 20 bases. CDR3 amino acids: CASSLVPWDVGQPQHF. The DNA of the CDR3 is TGTGCCAGCAGCCTAGTGCCTTGGGACGTTGGTCAGCCCCAGCATTTT.

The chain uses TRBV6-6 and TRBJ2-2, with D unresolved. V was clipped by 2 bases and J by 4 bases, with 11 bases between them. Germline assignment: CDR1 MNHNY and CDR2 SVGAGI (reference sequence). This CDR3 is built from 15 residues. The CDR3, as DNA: TGTGCCAGCAGTTACGCACCCCCCGGCACCGGGGAGCTGTTTTTT. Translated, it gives CASSYAPPGTGELFF.

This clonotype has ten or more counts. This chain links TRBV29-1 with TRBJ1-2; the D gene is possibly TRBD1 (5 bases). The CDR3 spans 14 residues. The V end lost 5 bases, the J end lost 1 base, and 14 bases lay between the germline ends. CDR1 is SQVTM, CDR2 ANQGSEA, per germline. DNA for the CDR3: TGCAGCGTTAGTATCGGGGGAAATAACTATGGCTACACCTTC. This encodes CSVSIGGNNYGYTF.

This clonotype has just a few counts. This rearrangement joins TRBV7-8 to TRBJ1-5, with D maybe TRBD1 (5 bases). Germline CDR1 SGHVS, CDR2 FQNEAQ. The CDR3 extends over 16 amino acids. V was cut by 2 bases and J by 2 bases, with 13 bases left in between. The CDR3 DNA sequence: TGTGCCAGCAGCTTAAGGGACCATACCGGCAATCAGCCCCAGCATTTT. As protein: CASSLRDHTGNQPQHF.